This T cell receptor (beta chain) was documented in a study of blood T cell repertoires in COVID-19 (dated by TCRdb to between 2020 and 2021). For the study in its entirety: Samples from collaborators originated in the United States, Italy and Spain and spanned both the acute and convalescent phases of COVID-19. The material from the prospective study consisted of cDNA or gDNA derived from T cells, B-cell-depleted T cells, or PBMCs. The dataset comprised deeply sampled blood TCRbeta repertoires from subjects exposed to, actively infected with, or recovered from COVID-19. A freely available public database, intended as a resource for researchers studying the immune response to SARS-CoV-2, is where the repertoires were released. Samples came from the ongoing ImmuneRACE study (first 160 participants) plus 1,254 subjects from 6 global collaborators. A de-identified subject ID, COVID-19 status, age in years and sex were almost always included in the sample metadata. Where HLA class I and class II types were available, the types were taken from metadata supplied by the sample provider, not from assay-based typing. Overall results and qualifications from the work: How much clinical and demographic metadata was included differed by source and by participant, and the metadata was provided uncurated.

From the cysteine up to the phenylalanine, the CDR3 has a length of 18 residues. Solely the CDR3 DNA is kept, with 54 bases framed from the first base. Sequences SGHRS (CDR1) and YFSETQ (CDR2) are obtained from the germline V gene. Trimming removed 2 bases from V and 0 bases from J, leaving 19 bases between the germline ends. The immunoSEQ Assay, a bias-controlled multiplex PCR, was used to amplify TCRbeta CDR3 regions from genomic DNA. As for how the authors treated the data: Nucleated cell counts per sample were estimated from amplification of reference gene primers within the assay. To quantify the absolute abundance of each unique TCRbeta CDR3 rearrangement, sequence reads were collapsed and filtered. For each sample, productive Simpson clonality was calculated as the square root of Simpson's diversity index over productive rearrangements. TCRdb took this table from immuneACCESS and kept in-frame rearrangements with V and J called. Such tables lack part of the clones; where checked against another copy, unresolved V genes explain under half of the gap, and the rest is unexplained. For V, J and clone size, that table is used; D and trimming come from the DNA. Across this sample there are approximately 330,000 clones, with about nine tenths seen only once. Of the sample, just over 9.5% is held by the ten largest clones.

As to this clone: No cognate antigen has been identified for it. Base qualities are missing; no much larger clone stands one base away.

At one collaborating source in Seattle, patients were enrolled during active infection and were followed longitudinally through the course of disease. Each collaborating institution followed its own protocols to collect whole blood in K2EDTA tubes. Collaborator samples were shipped for TCRbeta analysis as frozen whole blood, isolated PBMCs, or DNA extracted from either sample type. The receptor comes from a man in his thirties or forties with COVID-19, enrolled during active disease. Sequencing used peripheral blood. The sequence links TRBV5-1 to TRBJ2-3; TRBD2 might be the D gene, on 6 matching bases. The bases are TGCGCCAGCAGCTTACCGTCAACTCTAGCGACTAGCACAGATACGCAGTATTTT. The resulting protein is CASSLPSTLATSTDTQYF.